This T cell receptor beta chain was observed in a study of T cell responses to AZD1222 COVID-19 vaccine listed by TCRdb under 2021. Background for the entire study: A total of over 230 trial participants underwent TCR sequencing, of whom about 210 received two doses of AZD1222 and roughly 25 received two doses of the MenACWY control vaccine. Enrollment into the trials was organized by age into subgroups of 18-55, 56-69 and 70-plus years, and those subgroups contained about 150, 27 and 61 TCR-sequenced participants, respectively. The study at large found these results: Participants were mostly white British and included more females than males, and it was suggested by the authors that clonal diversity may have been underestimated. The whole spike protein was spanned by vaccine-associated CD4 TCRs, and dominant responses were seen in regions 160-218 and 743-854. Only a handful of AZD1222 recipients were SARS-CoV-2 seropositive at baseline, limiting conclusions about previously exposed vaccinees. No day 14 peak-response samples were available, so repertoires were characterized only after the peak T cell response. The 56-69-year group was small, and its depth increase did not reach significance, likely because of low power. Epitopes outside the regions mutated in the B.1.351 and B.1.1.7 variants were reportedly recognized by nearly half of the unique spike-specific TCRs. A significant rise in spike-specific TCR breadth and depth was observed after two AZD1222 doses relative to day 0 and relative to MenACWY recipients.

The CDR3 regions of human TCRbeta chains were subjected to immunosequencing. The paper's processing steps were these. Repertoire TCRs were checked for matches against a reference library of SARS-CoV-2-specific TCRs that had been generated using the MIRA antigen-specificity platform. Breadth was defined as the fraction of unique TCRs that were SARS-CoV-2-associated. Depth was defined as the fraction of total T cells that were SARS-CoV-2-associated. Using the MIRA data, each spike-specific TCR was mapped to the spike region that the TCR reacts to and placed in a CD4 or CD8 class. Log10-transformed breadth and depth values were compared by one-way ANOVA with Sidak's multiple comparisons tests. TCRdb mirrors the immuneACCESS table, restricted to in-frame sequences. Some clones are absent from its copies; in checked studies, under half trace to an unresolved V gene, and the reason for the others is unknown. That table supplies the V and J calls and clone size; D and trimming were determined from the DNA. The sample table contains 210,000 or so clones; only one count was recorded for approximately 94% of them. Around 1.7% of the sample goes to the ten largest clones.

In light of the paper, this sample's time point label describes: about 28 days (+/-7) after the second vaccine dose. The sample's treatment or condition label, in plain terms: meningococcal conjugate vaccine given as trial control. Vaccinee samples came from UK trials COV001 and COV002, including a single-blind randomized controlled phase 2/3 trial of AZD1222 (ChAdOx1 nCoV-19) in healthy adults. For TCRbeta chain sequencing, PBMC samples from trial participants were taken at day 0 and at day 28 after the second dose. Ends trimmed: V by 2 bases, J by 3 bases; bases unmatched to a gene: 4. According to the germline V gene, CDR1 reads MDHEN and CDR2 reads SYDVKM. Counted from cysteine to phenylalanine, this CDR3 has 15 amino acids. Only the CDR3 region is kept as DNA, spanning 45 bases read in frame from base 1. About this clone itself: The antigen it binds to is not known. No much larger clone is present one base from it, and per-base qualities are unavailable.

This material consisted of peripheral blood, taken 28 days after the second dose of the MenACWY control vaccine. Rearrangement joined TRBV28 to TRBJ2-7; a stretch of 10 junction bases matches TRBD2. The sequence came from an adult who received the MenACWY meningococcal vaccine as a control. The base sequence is TGTGCCAGCAGTTTAGGGGCTAGCGGGAGCTACGAGCAGTACTTC. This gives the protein CASSLGASGSYEQYF.